This T cell receptor beta chain appears in the sequencing data of a study of radiotherapy plus CTLA-4 blockade in lung cancer. Unmatched junction bases numbered 8, after V lost 3 bases and J lost 10 bases. Germline V CDR1 and CDR2: MDHEN, SYDVKM. The CDR3 has 13 amino acids. The table came from immunoSEQ multiplex PCR; TCRdb's copy has only in-frame clones and leaves some out. The table includes approximately 35,000 clones, around 85% detected once. This receptor was identified in a human donor with non-small cell lung cancer who had stable disease on radiotherapy plus ipilimumab. The source material was peripheral blood, sampled from a patient treated with radiotherapy plus ipilimumab. V gene TRBV28 combines with J gene TRBJ1-1; 7 positions match TRBD1. The CDR3 nucleotides are TGTGCCAGCAGTTTTCTTGACAGGGAAGGAGCTTTCTTT. This gives the protein CASSFLDREGAFF.